These 15 T cell receptor beta chains came from one sample sequenced in a study of blood T cell repertoires in COVID-19 (dated by TCRdb to 2020 to 2021). The library was generated by the immunoSEQ multiplex PCR assay. The table comes from immuneACCESS by way of TCRdb, which keeps in-frame sequences with V and J called. Part of the clones is missing from these tables; in studies checked, under half for an unresolved V gene and the rest for unknown reasons. This sample holds tens of thousands of clones; around four fifths were observed only once. The top ten clones comprise less than 6.5% of the sample. Material for sequencing was peripheral blood. Receptors originate from a man aged 45 to 65 with active COVID-19.

The rearrangement joins TRBV10-1 to TRBJ2-5, with D perhaps matching TRBD1 (7 bases). Looked up from germline, CDR1 is WNHNN and CDR2 is SYGVQD (reference sequence). Trimming cost V 10 bases and J 5 bases, with 17 bases left between them. The CDR3 has 13 residues. CDR3 region: CATTGAGGETQYF. The CDR3 coding sequence is TGCGCCACTACAGGGGCAGGGGGGGAGACCCAGTACTTC.

V gene TRBV7-9 combines with J gene TRBJ1-6; D is perhaps TRBD1 (6 bases). The CDR3 contains 15 residues. Germline CDR1 and CDR2: SEHNR and FQNEAQ (reference sequence). Deletions cut 5 bases from V and 8 bases from J, with 16 bases between. The CDR3 is CASSRRAGGDSPLHF. DNA of the CDR3: TGTGCCAGCAGCCGAAGGGCGGGGGGCGATTCACCCCTCCACTTT.

The chain links TRBV3-1 (or the pseudogene TRBV3-2) to TRBJ2-7; D gene ambiguous. Looked up from germline, CDR1 is LGHDT and CDR2 is YNNKEL (reference sequence). The V end was cut by 0 bases, the J end by 3 bases, with 6 bases between. CDR3 size: 13 residues. The CDR3 coding sequence is TGTGCCAGCAGCCAAGATCGGGTCTACGAGCAGTACTTC. It specifies CASSQDRVYEQYF.

V is TRBV10-1 and J is TRBJ2-1, with 12 bases fitting TRBD2. J gave up 4 bases and V 4 bases, and 5 bases lay outside the gene matches. The V gene's germline CDR1 is WNHNN and CDR2 SYGVQD (reference sequence). CDR3 length: 16 residues. For the CDR3, the DNA is TGCGCCAGCAGTGGGGCCGGACTAGCGGGGTACAATGAGCAGTTCTTC. Translated, it gives CASSGAGLAGYNEQFF.

The gene calls are TRBV5-1 and TRBJ2-3, with unresolved D. There are 14 residues in the CDR3. CDR1 is SGHRS, CDR2 YFSETQ, per germline. V shed 0 bases and J shed 6 bases, with 11 bases lying between them. This CDR3 reads CASSLGQYQDTQYF. The CDR3 DNA is TGCGCCAGCAGCTTGGGGCAGTACCAGGATACGCAGTATTTT. The full variable domain, with the rest looked up from reference TRBV5-1 and TRBJ2-3, is KAGVTQTPRYLIKTRGQQVTLSCSPISGHRSVSWYQQTPGQGLQFLFEYFSETQRNKGNFPGRFSGRQFSNSRSEMNVSTLELGDSALYLCASSLGQYQDTQYFGPGTRLTVL.

The rearrangement uses TRBV21-1 and TRBJ2-7; TRBD2 is taken as the D call from the table, unchecked against the DNA. TRBV21-1 corresponds to a pseudogene. This CDR3 region has 20 residues. CDR3 DNA: TGTGCCAGCAGCAAAGGGAAGGGCCGACTAGGCATACAACCCTACGACCAGCAGTACTTC. Translated, it gives CASSKGKGRLGIQPYDQQYF.

V is TRBV2 and J is TRBJ1-6; TRBD1 might be the D (6 bases). The CDR3 extends over 15 amino acids. The V end was cut by 8 bases, the J end by 7 bases, with 18 bases between. Germline V gene data show CDR1 as SNHLY and CDR2 as FYNNEI. The CDR3 DNA sequence: TGTGCCAGCGATTTTCAAGGGGGTAGGAATTCACCCCTCCACTTT. This codes for CASDFQGGRNSPLHF.

The chain recombines TRBV6-2 or TRBV6-3 with TRBJ2-7; 9 bases agree with TRBD2. This CDR3 contains 15 residues. V was clipped by 2 bases and J by 1 base; unmatched bases: 3. In germline, CDR1 is MNHEY, CDR2 SVGEGT. CDR3 nucleotides: TGTGCCAGCAGTTACGGAGCGGGAGGATCCTACGAGCAGTACTTC. Encoded protein: CASSYGAGGSYEQYF.

The rearrangement joins TRBV12-3 or TRBV12-4 to TRBJ2-5; D remains unclear. Trimming pared 4 bases from V and 3 bases from J, leaving 9 bases between. CDR3 size: 13 residues. The CDR3 sequence: CASSWADEETQYF. The CDR3 DNA reads TGTGCCAGCAGTTGGGCCGACGAAGAGACCCAGTACTTC.

The V and J genes are TRBV18 and TRBJ2-5, with D possibly being TRBD2 (5 bases). Trimming shortened V by 2 bases and J by 5 bases, and 12 bases separated the two germline ends. The CDR3 spans 14 residues. Germline CDR1 KGHSH, CDR2 LQKENI. CDR3 DNA sequence: TGTGCCAGCTCACCAGGTGATGTAGCGGAGACCCAGTACTTC. This encodes CASSPGDVAETQYF.

This clone was found a few times. The CDR3 reads CASLAGAPGELFF. In DNA form, the CDR3 reads TGTGCCAGTCTCGCAGGGGCCCCCGGGGAGCTGTTTTTT. V usage is TRBV6-5 and J usage is TRBJ2-2, with a possible D match to TRBD1 (6 bases). The CDR3 has 13 amino acids. Trimming left V 9 bases short and J 6 bases short, with 14 bases between. Germline V gene lookup returns CDR1 MNHEY and CDR2 SVGAGI.

The chain combines TRBV6-1 with TRBJ1-1, with D uncertain. The CDR3 has 13 residues. Germline V gene data show CDR1 as MNHNS and CDR2 as SASEGT. V was pared by 2 bases and J by 3 bases, with 7 bases between. This chain's CDR3 is CASSEMVDTEAFF. The DNA for the CDR3 is TGTGCCAGCAGTGAAATGGTAGACACTGAAGCTTTCTTT.

V and J are TRBV6-4 and TRBJ2-3; 7 nucleotides match TRBD1. There are 14 residues in the CDR3. Germline loops: CDR1 MRHNA, CDR2 SNTAGT. Trimming took 5 bases from V and 1 from J; bases not matched to a gene: 3. The CDR3 DNA reads TGTGCCAGCAGTACAGGGGTAGGCACAGATACGCAGTATTTT. It yields the protein CASSTGVGTDTQYF.

This clone was seen just once. V and J are TRBV28 and TRBJ2-6; D unresolved. Trimming pared 6 bases from V and 2 bases from J, leaving 11 bases between. In germline, CDR1 is MDHEN, CDR2 SYDVKM. This CDR3 has 15 residues. The CDR3 reads CASRPWATGANVLTF. The CDR3 DNA is TGTGCCAGCAGGCCTTGGGCGACTGGGGCCAACGTCCTGACTTTC.

This clone turned up a few times. V is TRBV5-1 and J is TRBJ2-1; 8 bases agree with TRBD2. The V and J ends lost 2 bases and 3 bases, in that order; junction bases with no gene match: 4. This CDR3 has 15 residues. The germline V gene encodes CDR1 SGHRS and CDR2 YFSETQ. CDR3 region: CASSFRSGGYNEQFF. DNA of the CDR3: TGCGCCAGCAGCTTTCGGAGCGGGGGCTACAATGAGCAGTTCTTC.